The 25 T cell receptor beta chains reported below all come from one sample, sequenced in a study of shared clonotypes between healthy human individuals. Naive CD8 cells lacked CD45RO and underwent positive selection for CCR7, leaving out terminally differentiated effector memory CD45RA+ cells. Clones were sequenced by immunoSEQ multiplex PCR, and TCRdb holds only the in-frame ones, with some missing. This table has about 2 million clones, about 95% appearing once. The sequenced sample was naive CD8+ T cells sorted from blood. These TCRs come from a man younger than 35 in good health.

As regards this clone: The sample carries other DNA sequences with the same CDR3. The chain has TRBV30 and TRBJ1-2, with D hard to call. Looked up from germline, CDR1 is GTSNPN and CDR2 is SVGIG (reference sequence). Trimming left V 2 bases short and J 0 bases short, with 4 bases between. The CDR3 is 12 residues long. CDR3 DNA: TGTGCCTGGAGTTATTCTAACTATGGCTACACCTTC. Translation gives CAWSYSNYGYTF.

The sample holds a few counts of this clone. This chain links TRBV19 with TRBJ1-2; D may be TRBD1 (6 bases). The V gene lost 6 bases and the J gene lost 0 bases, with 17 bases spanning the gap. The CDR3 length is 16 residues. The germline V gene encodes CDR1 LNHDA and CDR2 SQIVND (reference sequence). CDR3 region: CASRPGQMTTNYGYTF. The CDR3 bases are TGTGCCAGTAGACCTGGACAGATGACAACTAACTATGGCTACACCTTC.

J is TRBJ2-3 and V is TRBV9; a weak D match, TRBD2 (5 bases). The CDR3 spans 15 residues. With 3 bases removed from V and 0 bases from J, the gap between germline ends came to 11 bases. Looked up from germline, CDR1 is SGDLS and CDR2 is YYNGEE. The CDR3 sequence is CASSADGDSTDTQYF. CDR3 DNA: TGTGCCAGCAGCGCCGACGGGGATAGCACAGATACGCAGTATTTT.

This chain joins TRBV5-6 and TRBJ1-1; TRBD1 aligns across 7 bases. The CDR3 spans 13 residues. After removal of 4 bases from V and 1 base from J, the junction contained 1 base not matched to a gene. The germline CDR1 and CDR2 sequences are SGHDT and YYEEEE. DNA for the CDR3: TGTGCCAGCAGCGGGACAGAGAACACTGAAGCTTTCTTT. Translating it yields CASSGTENTEAFF.

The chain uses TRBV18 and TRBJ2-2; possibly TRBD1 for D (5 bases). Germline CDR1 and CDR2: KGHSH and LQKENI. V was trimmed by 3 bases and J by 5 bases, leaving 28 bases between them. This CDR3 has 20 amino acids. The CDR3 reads CASSPTFLTVDSKGTGELFF. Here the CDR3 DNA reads TGTGCCAGCTCACCTACGTTTCTCACCGTCGACAGCAAGGGGACCGGGGAGCTGTTTTTT.

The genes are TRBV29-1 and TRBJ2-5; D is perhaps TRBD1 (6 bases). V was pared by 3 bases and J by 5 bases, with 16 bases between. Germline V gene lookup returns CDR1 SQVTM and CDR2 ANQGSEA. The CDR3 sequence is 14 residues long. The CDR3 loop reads CSVEPRGGKETQYF. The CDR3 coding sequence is TGCAGCGTTGAGCCCCGAGGGGGTAAGGAGACCCAGTACTTC.

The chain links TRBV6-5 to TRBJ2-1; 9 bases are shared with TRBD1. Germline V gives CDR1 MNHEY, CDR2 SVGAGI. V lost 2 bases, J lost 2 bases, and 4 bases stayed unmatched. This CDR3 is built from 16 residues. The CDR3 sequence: CASSYDRTGAYNEQFF. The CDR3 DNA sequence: TGTGCCAGCAGTTACGACCGGACAGGGGCCTACAATGAGCAGTTCTTC.

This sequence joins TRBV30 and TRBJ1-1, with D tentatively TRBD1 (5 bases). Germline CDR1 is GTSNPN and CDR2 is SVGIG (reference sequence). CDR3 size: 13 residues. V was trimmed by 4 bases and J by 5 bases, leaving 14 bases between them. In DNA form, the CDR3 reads TGTGCCTGGATGCCAGGGTTGCGGACTGAAGCTTTCTTT. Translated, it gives CAWMPGLRTEAFF.

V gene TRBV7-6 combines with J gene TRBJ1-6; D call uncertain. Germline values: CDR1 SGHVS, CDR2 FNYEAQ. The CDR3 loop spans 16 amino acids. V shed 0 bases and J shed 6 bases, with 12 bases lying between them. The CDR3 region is CASSLAGVTVNSPLHF. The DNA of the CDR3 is TGTGCCAGCAGCTTAGCGGGAGTTACAGTTAATTCACCCCTCCACTTT.

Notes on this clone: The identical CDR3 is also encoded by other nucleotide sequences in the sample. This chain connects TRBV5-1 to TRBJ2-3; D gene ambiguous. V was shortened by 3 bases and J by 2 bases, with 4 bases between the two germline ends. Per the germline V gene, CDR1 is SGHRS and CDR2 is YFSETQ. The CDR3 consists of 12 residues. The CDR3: CASSSLTDTQYF. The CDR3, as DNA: TGCGCCAGCAGCTCTCTCACAGATACGCAGTATTTT.

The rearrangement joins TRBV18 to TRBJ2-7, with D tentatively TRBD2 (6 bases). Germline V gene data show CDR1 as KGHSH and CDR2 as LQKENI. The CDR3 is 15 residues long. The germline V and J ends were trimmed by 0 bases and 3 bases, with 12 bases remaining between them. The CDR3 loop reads CASSPPWRGFYEQYF. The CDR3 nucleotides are TGTGCCAGCTCACCACCCTGGAGGGGATTCTACGAGCAGTACTTC.

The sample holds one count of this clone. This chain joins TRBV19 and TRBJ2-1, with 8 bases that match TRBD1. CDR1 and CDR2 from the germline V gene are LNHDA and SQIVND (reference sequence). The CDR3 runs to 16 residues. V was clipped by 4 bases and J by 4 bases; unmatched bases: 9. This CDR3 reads CASSNSGTGFYNEQFF. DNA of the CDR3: TGTGCCAGTAGTAATTCAGGGACAGGATTTTACAATGAGCAGTTCTTC. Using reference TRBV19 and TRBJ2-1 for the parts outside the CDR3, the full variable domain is DGGITQSPKYLFRKEGQNVTLSCEQNLNHDAMYWYRQDPGQGLRLIYYSQIVNDFQKGDIAEGYSVSREKKESFPLTVTSAQKNPTAFYLCASSNSGTGFYNEQFFGPGTRLTVL.

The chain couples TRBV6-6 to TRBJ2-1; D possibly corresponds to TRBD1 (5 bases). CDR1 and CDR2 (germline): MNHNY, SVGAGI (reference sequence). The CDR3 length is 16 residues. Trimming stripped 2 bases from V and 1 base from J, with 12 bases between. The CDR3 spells CASSYVQEDSYNEQFF. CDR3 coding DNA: TGTGCCAGCAGTTACGTACAGGAAGATTCCTACAATGAGCAGTTCTTC.

Written as DNA, the CDR3 is TGTGCCTGGAGTGGGGCAGGGTCCCCCTACGAGCAGTACTTC. It specifies CAWSGAGSPYEQYF. The chain combines TRBV30 with TRBJ2-7, with D possibly being TRBD1 (5 bases). The V gene's germline CDR1 is GTSNPN and CDR2 SVGIG (reference sequence). Deletions cut 1 base from V and 2 bases from J, with 12 bases between. The CDR3 spans 14 residues.

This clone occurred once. CDR3 sequence (DNA): TGTGCCAGCAGCTTGCATTGGACAGCCAACACTGAAGCTTTCTTT. Protein product: CASSLHWTANTEAFF. This chain uses TRBV5-8 with TRBJ1-1; D perhaps matches TRBD1 (6 bases). In germline, CDR1 is SGHTS, CDR2 YDEGEE. The V gene lost 1 base and the J gene lost 2 bases, with 12 bases spanning the gap. The CDR3 spans 15 residues.

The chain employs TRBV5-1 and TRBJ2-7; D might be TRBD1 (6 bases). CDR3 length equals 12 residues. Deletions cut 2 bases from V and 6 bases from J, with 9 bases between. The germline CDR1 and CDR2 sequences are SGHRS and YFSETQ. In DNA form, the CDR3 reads TGCGCCAGCAGCTTAGGACAGACCGAGCAGTACTTC. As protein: CASSLGQTEQYF. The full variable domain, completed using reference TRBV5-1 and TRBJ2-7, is KAGVTQTPRYLIKTRGQQVTLSCSPISGHRSVSWYQQTPGQGLQFLFEYFSETQRNKGNFPGRFSGRQFSNSRSEMNVSTLELGDSALYLCASSLGQTEQYFGPGTRLTVT.

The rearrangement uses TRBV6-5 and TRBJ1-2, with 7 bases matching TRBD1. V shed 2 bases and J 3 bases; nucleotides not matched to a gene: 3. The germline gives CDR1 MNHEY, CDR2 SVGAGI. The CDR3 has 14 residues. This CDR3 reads CASSYKTGYYGYTF. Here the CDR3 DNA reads TGTGCCAGCAGTTACAAGACAGGGTACTATGGCTACACCTTC.

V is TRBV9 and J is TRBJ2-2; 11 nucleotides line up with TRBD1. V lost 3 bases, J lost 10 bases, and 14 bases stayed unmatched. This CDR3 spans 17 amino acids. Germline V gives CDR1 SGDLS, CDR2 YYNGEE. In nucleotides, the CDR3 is TGTGCCAGCAGCGCCATCCACGGCGGGACAGGGGGTCCGGAGCTGTTTTTT. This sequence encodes CASSAIHGGTGGPELFF.

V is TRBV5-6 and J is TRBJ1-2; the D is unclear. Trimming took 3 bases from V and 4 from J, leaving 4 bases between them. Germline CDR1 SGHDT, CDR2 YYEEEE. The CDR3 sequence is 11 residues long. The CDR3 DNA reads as TGTGCCAGCAGCTCGAGCTATGGCTACACCTTC. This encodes CASSSSYGYTF. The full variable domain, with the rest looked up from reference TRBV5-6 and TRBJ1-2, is DAGVTQSPTHLIKTRGQQVTLRCSPKSGHDTVSWYQQALGQGPQFIFQYYEEEERQRGNFPDRFSGHQFPNYSSELNVNALLLGDSALYLCASSSSYGYTFGSGTRLTVV.

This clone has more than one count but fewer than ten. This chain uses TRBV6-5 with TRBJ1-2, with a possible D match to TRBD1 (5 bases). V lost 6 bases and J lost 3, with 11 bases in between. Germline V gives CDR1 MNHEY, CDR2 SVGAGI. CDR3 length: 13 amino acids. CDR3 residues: CASSQDIDYGYTF. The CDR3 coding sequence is TGTGCCAGCAGCCAGGACATTGACTATGGCTACACCTTC.

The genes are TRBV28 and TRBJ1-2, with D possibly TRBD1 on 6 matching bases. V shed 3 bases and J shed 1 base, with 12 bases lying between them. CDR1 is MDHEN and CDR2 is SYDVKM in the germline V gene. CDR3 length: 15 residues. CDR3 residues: CASSFPGAHNYGYTF. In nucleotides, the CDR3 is TGTGCCAGCAGTTTCCCAGGGGCCCATAACTATGGCTACACCTTC.

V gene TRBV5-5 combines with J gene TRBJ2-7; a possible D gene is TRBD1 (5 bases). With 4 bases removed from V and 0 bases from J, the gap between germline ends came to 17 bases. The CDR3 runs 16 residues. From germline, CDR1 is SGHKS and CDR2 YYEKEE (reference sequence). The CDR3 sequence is CASSHLVDSSSYEQYF. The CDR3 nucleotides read TGTGCCAGCAGCCACCTAGTCGACAGTTCCTCCTACGAGCAGTACTTC. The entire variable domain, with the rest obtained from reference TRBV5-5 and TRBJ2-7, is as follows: DAGVTQSPTHLIKTRGQQVTLRCSPISGHKSVSWYQQVLGQGPQFIFQYYEKEERGRGNFPDRFSARQFPNYSSELNVNALLLGDSALYLCASSHLVDSSSYEQYFGPGTRLTVT.

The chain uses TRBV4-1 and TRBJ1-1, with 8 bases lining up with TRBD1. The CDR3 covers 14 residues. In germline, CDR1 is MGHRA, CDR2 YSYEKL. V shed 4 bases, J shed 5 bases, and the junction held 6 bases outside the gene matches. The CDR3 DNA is TGCGCCAGCAGCCCGAGGACAGGGTGGACTGAAGCTTTCTTT. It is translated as CASSPRTGWTEAFF.

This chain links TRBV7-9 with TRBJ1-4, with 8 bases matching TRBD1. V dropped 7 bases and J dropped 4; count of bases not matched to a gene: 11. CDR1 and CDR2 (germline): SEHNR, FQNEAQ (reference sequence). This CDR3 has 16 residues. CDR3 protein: CASIEDRERLNEKLFF. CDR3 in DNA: TGTGCCAGCATCGAGGACAGGGAGCGGCTTAATGAAAAACTGTTTTTT. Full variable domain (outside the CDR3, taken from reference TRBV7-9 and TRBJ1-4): DTGVSQNPRHKITKRGQNVTFRCDPISEHNRLYWYRQTLGQGPEFLTYFQNEAQLEKSRLLSDRFSAERPKGSFSTLEIQRTEQGDSAMYLCASIEDRERLNEKLFFGSGTQLSVL.

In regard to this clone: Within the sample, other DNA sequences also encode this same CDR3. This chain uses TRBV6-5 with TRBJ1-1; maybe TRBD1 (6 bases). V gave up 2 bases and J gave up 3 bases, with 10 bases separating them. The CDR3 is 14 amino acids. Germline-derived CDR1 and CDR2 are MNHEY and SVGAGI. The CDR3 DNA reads TGTGCCAGCAGTTACCGGGAGGGGGACACTGAAGCTTTCTTT. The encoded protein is CASSYREGDTEAFF.